The present T cell receptor beta chain was sequenced within a study of T cells in Graves' hyperthyroidism and ophthalmopathy. Stable Graves' hyperthyroidism denoted no ophthalmopathy progression over 18 months. Germline loops: CDR1 MNHEY, CDR2 SVGAGI. V lost 6 bases, J lost 4 bases, and 7 bases lay in between. The CDR3 totals 12 residues. Amplification of TCR beta CDR3 regions was performed using RNA transcripts as template. The TCR CDR3 first-round RT-PCR relied on the HTBI primer set. TCRdb fed the multiplex PCR reads into MiXCR, producing one record per CDR3 protein. This sample has hundreds of thousands of distinct CDR3 sequences, with around 40% found just once.

The receptor was isolated from a woman aged 40 to 50 with Graves' hyperthyroidism. The V call is TRBV6-5, the J call TRBJ1-5, with D unresolved. The sequencing input was blood. CDR3 nucleotide sequence: TGTGCCAGCAGCCATGGGAATCAGCCCCAGCATTTT. This translates into CASSHGNQPQHF.